These 12 T cell receptor beta chains were all obtained from the same sample, sequenced in a study of cytomegalovirus exposure and HLA in healthy donors. PCR used 60 Vbeta primers and 13 Jbeta primers. Sequencing was performed with immunoSEQ multiplex PCR; in TCRdb, only in-frame clones are kept and a portion is missing. The table shows hundreds of thousands of clones, with 80% to 90% occurring only once. Sequencing was carried out using PBMCs. All receptors come from a woman between 18 and 29 years old in good health and CMV-seronegative.

This chain joins TRBV30 and TRBJ2-5, with 13 positions matching TRBD2. Germline values: CDR1 GTSNPN, CDR2 SVGIG (reference sequence). The CDR3 is made up of 15 amino acids. V gave up 4 bases and J gave up 8 bases; unmatched junction bases: 10. The CDR3 is CAWKTSGGSFGTQYF. The DNA of the CDR3 is TGTGCCTGGAAGACTAGCGGGGGGTCCTTCGGAACCCAGTACTTC.

The chain has TRBV27 and TRBJ2-7, with 7 bases lining up with TRBD1. Trimming cost V 6 bases and J 4 bases; bases outside gene matches: 6. This CDR3 spans 13 amino acids. Germline CDR1 and CDR2: MNHEY and SMNVEV (reference sequence). The CDR3 loop is CASSRQGSYEQYF. The DNA of the CDR3 is TGTGCCAGCAGCCGACAGGGTTCATACGAGCAGTACTTC.

This rearrangement joins TRBV15 to TRBJ1-2, with D possibly matching TRBD1 (5 bases). Looked up from germline, CDR1 is LNHNV and CDR2 is YYDKDF (reference sequence). CDR3 length: 17 amino acids. Trimming left V 3 bases short and J 0 bases short, with 17 bases between. CDR3 residues: CATSSPILTASNYGYTF. CDR3 in DNA: TGTGCCACCAGCAGTCCAATTTTGACAGCTTCTAACTATGGCTACACCTTC. Based on the CDR3 plus reference TRBV15 and TRBJ1-2, the full variable domain is DAMVIQNPRYQVTQFGKPVTLSCSQTLNHNVMYWYQQKSSQAPKLLFHYYDKDFNNEADTPDNFQSRRPNTSFCFLDIRSPGLGDTAMYLCATSSPILTASNYGYTFGSGTRLTVV.

The J gene is TRBJ2-7, the V gene TRBV13; D is possibly TRBD2 (6 bases). V dropped 4 bases and J dropped 3 bases, with 10 bases sitting between them. Per germline, CDR1 PRHDT and CDR2 FYEKMQ (reference sequence). This CDR3 has 13 amino acids. The CDR3 here is CASSSGLNYEQYF. The CDR3 nucleotides read TGTGCCAGCAGCTCGGGACTTAACTACGAGCAGTACTTC.

V gene TRBV6-1 combines with J gene TRBJ2-1; 7 bases are shared with TRBD1. This CDR3 contains 15 residues. Germline V gene lookup returns CDR1 MNHNS and CDR2 SASEGT. V shed 5 bases, J shed 0 bases, and the junction held 4 bases outside the gene matches. As DNA, the CDR3 is TGTGCCAGCAGTTCGTCAGGGGGCTCCTACAATGAGCAGTTCTTC. Its translation is CASSSSGGSYNEQFF.

This clone has only one observation. The rearrangement links TRBV5-1 to TRBJ2-7; 8 bases fit TRBD1. The trim removed 5 bases at V and 1 base at J, leaving 8 bases unmatched. This CDR3 is built from 15 residues. CDR1 SGHRS and CDR2 YFSETQ come from the germline V gene. The CDR3 reads CASRPDRGLSYEQYF. Here the CDR3 DNA reads TGCGCCAGCAGACCCGACAGGGGACTTTCCTACGAGCAGTACTTC.

As regards this clone: Other DNA sequences in the sample encode the same CDR3. The chain uses TRBV28 and TRBJ2-7; TRBD1 is a possible D gene (5 bases). Trimming removed 4 bases at V and 2 bases at J, with 18 bases between. The CDR3 consists of 16 residues. Germline CDR1 MDHEN, CDR2 SYDVKM. CDR3 sequence: CASSYRLPSRAYEQYF. Here the CDR3 DNA reads TGTGCCAGCAGTTACAGACTCCCGTCCAGGGCCTACGAGCAGTACTTC.

This sequence joins TRBV6-1 and TRBJ1-1, with unresolved D. This CDR3 is 11 amino acids long. The V end lost 7 bases, the J end lost 8 bases, and 11 bases lay between the germline ends. CDR1 and CDR2 (germline): MNHNS, SASEGT. The CDR3 is CASTRISEAFF. CDR3 bases: TGTGCCAGCACGAGGATCTCGGAAGCTTTCTTT.

The chain employs TRBV7-3 and TRBJ2-1, with D perhaps matching TRBD2 (7 bases). The V end lost 5 bases, the J end lost 5 bases, and 16 bases lay between the germline ends. Germline assignment: CDR1 SGHTA and CDR2 FQGTGA. The CDR3 runs to 15 residues. As DNA, the CDR3 is TGTGCCAGCAGCACTCGGGGGGCCTTAGACAATGAGCAGTTCTTC. As protein: CASSTRGALDNEQFF.

This clone was counted between two and nine times. The CDR3 sequence is CASSPTGVGKEKLFF. CDR3 in DNA: TGCGCCAGCAGCCCTACGGGGGTCGGAAAGGAAAAACTGTTTTTT. The V gene is TRBV5-1, the J gene TRBJ1-4; the D gene is possibly TRBD1 (5 bases). Germline CDR1 SGHRS, CDR2 YFSETQ. This CDR3 is built from 15 residues. V gave up 4 bases and J gave up 8 bases, with 18 bases separating them.

The chain employs TRBV7-6 and TRBJ2-3; TRBD2 matches at 8 bases. Germline V lookup: CDR1 SGHVS, CDR2 FNYEAQ. V lost 1 base to trimming and J lost 5 bases; unmatched junction nucleotides: 5. The CDR3 is made up of 15 amino acids. CDR3 bases: TGTGCCAGCAGCTTAGGAGGGAGCGGGGGAGATACGCAGTATTTT. Residues: CASSLGGSGGDTQYF.

The V and J genes are TRBV2 and TRBJ1-2; D not certain. From germline, CDR1 is SNHLY and CDR2 FYNNEI. The CDR3 has 14 amino acids. The V end was cut by 5 bases, the J end by 4 bases, with 14 bases between. The CDR3 DNA reads as TGTGCCAGCAGTAACGACGGGATAAGCTATGGCTACACCTTC. Translating gives CASSNDGISYGYTF.